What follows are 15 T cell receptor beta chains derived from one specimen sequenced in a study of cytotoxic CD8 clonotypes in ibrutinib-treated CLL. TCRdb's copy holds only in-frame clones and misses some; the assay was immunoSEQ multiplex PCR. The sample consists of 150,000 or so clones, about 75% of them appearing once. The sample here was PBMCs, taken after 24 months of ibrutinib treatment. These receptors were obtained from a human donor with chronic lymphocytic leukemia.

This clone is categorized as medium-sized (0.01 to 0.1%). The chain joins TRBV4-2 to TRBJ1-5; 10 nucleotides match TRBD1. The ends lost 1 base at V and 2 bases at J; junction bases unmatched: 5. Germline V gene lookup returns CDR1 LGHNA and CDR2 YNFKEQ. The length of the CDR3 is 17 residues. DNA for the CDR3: TGTGCCAGCAGCCAAGCCTCCGGGACAGGGGGCAATCAGCCCCAGCATTTT. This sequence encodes CASSQASGTGGNQPQHF.

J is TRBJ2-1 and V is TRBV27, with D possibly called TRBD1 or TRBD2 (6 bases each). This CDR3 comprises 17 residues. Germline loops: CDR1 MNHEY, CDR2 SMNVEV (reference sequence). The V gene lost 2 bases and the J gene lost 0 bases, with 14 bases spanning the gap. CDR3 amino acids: CASSLGGPGSSYNEQFF. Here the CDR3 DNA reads TGTGCCAGCAGTTTAGGGGGCCCCGGGAGCTCCTACAATGAGCAGTTCTTC.

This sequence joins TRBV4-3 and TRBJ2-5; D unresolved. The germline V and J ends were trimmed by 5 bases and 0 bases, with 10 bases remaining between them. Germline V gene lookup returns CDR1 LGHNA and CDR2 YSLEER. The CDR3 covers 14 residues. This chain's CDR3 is CASSEQPYQETQYF. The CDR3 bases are TGCGCCAGCAGCGAACAACCGTACCAAGAGACCCAGTACTTC.

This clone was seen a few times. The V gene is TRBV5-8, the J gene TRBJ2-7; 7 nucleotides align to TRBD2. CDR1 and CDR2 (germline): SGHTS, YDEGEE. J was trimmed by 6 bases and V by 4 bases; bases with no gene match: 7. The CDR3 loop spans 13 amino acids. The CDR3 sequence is CASSRDYGAEQYF. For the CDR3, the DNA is TGTGCCAGCAGCCGGGACTATGGCGCCGAGCAGTACTTC.

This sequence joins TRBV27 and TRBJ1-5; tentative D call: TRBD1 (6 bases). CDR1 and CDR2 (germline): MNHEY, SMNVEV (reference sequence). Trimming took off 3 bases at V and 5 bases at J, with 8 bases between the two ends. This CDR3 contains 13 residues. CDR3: CASSLAGDQPQHF. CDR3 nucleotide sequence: TGTGCCAGCAGTTTGGCAGGGGATCAGCCCCAGCATTTT.

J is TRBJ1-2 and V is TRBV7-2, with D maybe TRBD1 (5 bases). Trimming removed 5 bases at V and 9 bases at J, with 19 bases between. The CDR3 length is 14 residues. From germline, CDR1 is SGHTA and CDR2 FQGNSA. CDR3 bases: TGTGCCAGCAGCGTAGGGACGGACGAGGGGCGCTACACCTTC. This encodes CASSVGTDEGRYTF.

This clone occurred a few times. This chain's CDR3 is CASSYGHNTEAFF. The CDR3 DNA follows: TGTGCCAGCAGTTACGGGCATAACACTGAAGCTTTCTTT. This chain connects TRBV6-5 to TRBJ1-1; D remains unclear. The CDR3 has 13 residues. V was cut by 2 bases and J by 2 bases, with 6 bases left in between. Germline V gene lookup returns CDR1 MNHEY and CDR2 SVGAGI.

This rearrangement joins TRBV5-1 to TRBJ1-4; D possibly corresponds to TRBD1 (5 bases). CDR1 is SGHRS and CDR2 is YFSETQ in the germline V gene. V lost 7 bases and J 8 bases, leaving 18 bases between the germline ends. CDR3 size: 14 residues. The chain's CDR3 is CASGVRPGLEKLFF. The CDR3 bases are TGCGCCAGCGGGGTCCGGCCAGGGTTGGAAAAACTGTTTTTT.

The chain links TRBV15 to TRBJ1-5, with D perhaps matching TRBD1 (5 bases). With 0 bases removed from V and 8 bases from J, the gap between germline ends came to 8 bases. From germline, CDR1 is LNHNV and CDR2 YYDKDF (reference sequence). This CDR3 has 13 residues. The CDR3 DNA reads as TGTGCCACCAGCAGAGATCGGGGGGAGCCCCAGCATTTT. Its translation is CATSRDRGEPQHF.

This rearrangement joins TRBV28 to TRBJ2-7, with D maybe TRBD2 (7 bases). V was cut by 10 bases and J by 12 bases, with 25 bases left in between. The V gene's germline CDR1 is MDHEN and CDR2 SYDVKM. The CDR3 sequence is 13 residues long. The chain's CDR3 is CATSRAGAPVGYF. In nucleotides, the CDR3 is TGTGCCACCTCGCGGGCGGGGGCACCGGTGGGGTACTTC.

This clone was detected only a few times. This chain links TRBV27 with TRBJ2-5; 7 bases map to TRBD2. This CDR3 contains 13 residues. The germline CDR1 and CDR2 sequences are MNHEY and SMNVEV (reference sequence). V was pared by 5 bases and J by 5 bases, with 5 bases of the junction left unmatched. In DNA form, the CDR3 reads TGTGCCAGCAGTGGGGAGGGGTGGGAGACCCAGTACTTC. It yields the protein CASSGEGWETQYF.

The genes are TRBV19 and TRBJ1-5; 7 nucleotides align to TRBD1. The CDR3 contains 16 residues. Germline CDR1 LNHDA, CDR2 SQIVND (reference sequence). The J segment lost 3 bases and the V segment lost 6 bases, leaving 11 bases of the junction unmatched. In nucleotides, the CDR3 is TGTGCCAGTAGAACCCTCAGGGGGGCTCCCAATCAGCCCCAGCATTTT. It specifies CASRTLRGAPNQPQHF.

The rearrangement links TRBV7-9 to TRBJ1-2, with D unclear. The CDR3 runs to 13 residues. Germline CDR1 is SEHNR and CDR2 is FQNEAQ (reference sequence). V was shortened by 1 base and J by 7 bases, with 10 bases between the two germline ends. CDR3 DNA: TGTGCCAGCAGCTTAGAGACAATTGGTGGCTACACCTTC. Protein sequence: CASSLETIGGYTF.

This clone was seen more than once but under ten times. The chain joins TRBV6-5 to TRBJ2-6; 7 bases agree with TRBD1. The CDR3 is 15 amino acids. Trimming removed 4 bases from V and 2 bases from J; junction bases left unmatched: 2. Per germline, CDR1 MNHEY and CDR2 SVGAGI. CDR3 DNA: TGTGCCAGCAGTTCACAGGGGACTGGGGCCAACGTCCTGACTTTC. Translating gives CASSSQGTGANVLTF.

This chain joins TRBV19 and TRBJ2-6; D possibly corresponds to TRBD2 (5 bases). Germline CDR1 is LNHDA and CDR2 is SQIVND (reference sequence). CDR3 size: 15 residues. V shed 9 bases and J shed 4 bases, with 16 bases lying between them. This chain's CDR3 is CASHSGLSGANVLTF. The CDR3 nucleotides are TGTGCCAGCCACTCGGGGTTGTCCGGGGCCAACGTCCTGACTTTC.